Shown below are 4 T cell receptor beta chains from a single sample sequenced in a study of shared clonotypes between healthy human individuals. Clones were sequenced by immunoSEQ multiplex PCR, and TCRdb holds only the in-frame ones, with some missing. Among over a million clones listed, more than 75% were seen once. Sequencing input: memory CD4+ T cells from PBMCs. The subset denotes: CD45RA-negative fraction. Receptors were obtained from a man younger than 35 in good health. Some clones in this sample may be carry-over from other donors' samples.

The chain employs TRBV18 and TRBJ2-7; D may correspond to TRBD1 or TRBD2 (5 bases each). Germline CDR1 reads KGHSH; CDR2 reads LQKENI. V was trimmed by 4 bases and J by 7 bases, leaving 14 bases between them. This CDR3 region has 13 residues. In DNA, the CDR3 is TGTGCCAGCTCACTGCTCACAGAGGGGGAGCAGTACTTC. It specifies CASSLLTEGEQYF.

V is TRBV29-1 and J is TRBJ1-1, with D possibly matching TRBD1 (6 bases). In germline, CDR1 is SQVTM, CDR2 ANQGSEA. The CDR3 runs to 12 residues. V was cut by 5 bases and J by 1 base, with 8 bases left in between. CDR3 sequence (DNA): TGCAGCGTTCGACAGGCGAACACTGAAGCTTTCTTT. It is translated as CSVRQANTEAFF.

This chain links TRBV5-1 with TRBJ2-3; D gene unclear. The CDR3 spans 14 residues. In germline, CDR1 is SGHRS, CDR2 YFSETQ. V was shortened by 0 bases and J by 4 bases, with 9 bases between the two germline ends. CDR3 loop: CASSLALGADTQYF. As DNA, the CDR3 is TGCGCCAGCAGCTTGGCCCTTGGTGCAGATACGCAGTATTTT. The complete variable domain, with remaining parts taken from reference TRBV5-1 and TRBJ2-3, reads KAGVTQTPRYLIKTRGQQVTLSCSPISGHRSVSWYQQTPGQGLQFLFEYFSETQRNKGNFPGRFSGRQFSNSRSEMNVSTLELGDSALYLCASSLALGADTQYFGPGTRLTVL.

The V gene is TRBV6-1, the J gene TRBJ2-7, with TRBD2 identical over 7 bases. Per the germline V gene, CDR1 is MNHNS and CDR2 is SASEGT. The CDR3 length is 13 residues. J was trimmed by 4 bases and V by 2 bases; bases with no gene match: 2. The CDR3 nucleotides read TGTGCCAGCAGTGAACGGGGGGTTTACGAGCAGTACTTC. This codes for CASSERGVYEQYF.